One sample yielded the 31 T cell receptor beta chains listed below, sequenced in a study of T cells in Graves' hyperthyroidism and ophthalmopathy. RNA transcripts served as the template for amplifying TCR beta CDR3 regions. The HTBI set primed first-round TCR CDR3 RT-PCR. TCRdb independently ran MiXCR on the multiplex PCR reads; one entry per CDR3 protein. The data contain 750,000 to 900,000 distinct CDR3 sequences, about 38% of them seen just once; the ten biggest clones take up 7.5% to 9.5%. Source material: blood. These receptors were collected from a man aged 18 to 35 with Graves' hyperthyroidism.

This clonotype was observed a handful of times. The gene calls are TRBV11-2 and TRBJ2-7, with D possibly TRBD2 on 5 matching bases. V dropped 0 bases and J dropped 4 bases, with 13 bases sitting between them. This CDR3 is 15 amino acids long. Per the germline V gene, CDR1 is SGHAT and CDR2 is FQNNGV. CDR3 region: CASSLDSDLWYEQYF. The CDR3 DNA is TGTGCCAGCAGCTTAGACTCGGACTTATGGTACGAGCAGTACTTC.

This clonotype was counted ten times or more. The genes are TRBV15 and TRBJ1-3; possibly TRBD1 for D (6 bases). This CDR3 contains 16 residues. V was clipped by 3 bases and J by 4 bases, with 16 bases between them. CDR1 is LNHNV, CDR2 YYDKDF, per germline (reference sequence). CDR3 loop: CATSRERAGAGNTIYF. Here the CDR3 DNA reads TGTGCCACCAGCAGGGAGAGAGCAGGGGCCGGAAACACCATATATTTT.

In its sample, this clonotype was seen many times. The chain combines TRBV2 with TRBJ1-2; a possible D gene is TRBD1 (5 bases). Trimming took 5 bases from V and 6 from J, leaving 10 bases between them. The length of the CDR3 is 12 residues. Per germline, CDR1 SNHLY and CDR2 FYNNEI. The CDR3 reads CASSRGRDGYTF. CDR3 nucleotide sequence: TGTGCCAGCAGTCGGGGACGCGATGGCTACACCTTC.

The chain links TRBV7-9 to TRBJ1-3; D is undetermined. V was shortened by 5 bases and J by 1 base, with 12 bases between the two germline ends. Germline CDR1 SEHNR, CDR2 FQNEAQ (reference sequence). This CDR3 region has 15 residues. CDR3 nucleotide sequence: TGTGCCAGCAGCCGCGTTGAAGGTTCTGGAAACACCATATATTTT. This gives the protein CASSRVEGSGNTIYF.

This clonotype occurred a few times. The chain recombines TRBV20-1 with TRBJ2-7; D not resolved. The CDR3 runs 13 residues. V gave up 3 bases and J gave up 6 bases, with 15 bases separating them. CDR1 is DFQATT, CDR2 SNEGSKA, per germline (reference sequence). The CDR3 region is CSARSAPPSEQYF. The CDR3 bases are TGCAGTGCTAGGAGTGCGCCCCCCTCCGAGCAGTACTTC.

This clonotype showed up many times. The V call is TRBV29-1, the J call TRBJ2-5; TRBD2 aligns across 9 bases. Germline V CDR1 and CDR2: SQVTM, ANQGSEA. V shed 2 bases and J 7 bases; nucleotides not matched to a gene: 8. This CDR3 region has 14 residues. The CDR3 is CSVEISGGMRTQYF. The CDR3, as DNA: TGCAGCGTTGAAATTAGCGGGGGTATGCGGACCCAGTACTTC.

Comment on this clonotype: A much more abundant neighbour one base away suggests this may be a read error. J is TRBJ1-1 and V is TRBV9; D gene ambiguous. The CDR3 covers 12 residues. Looked up from germline, CDR1 is SGDLS and CDR2 is YYNGEE. This CDR3 is CASSEVNTEASF. DNA for the CDR3: TGTGCCAGCAGTGAGGTCAACACTGAAGCTTCCTTT.

Turning to this clonotype: This likely comes from a read error, as the CDR3 has no conserved phenylalanine or tryptophan at its end. The chain has TRBV7-2 and TRBJ1-5, with 8 positions matching TRBD1. With V trimmed by 5 bases and J by 4 bases, 4 bases remained unmatched. The V gene's germline CDR1 is SGHTA and CDR2 FQGNSA. The CDR3 is made up of 14 amino acids. This CDR3 is CASSPRQGNQPQHL. The CDR3, as DNA: TGTGCCAGCAGCCCACGACAGGGGAATCAGCCCCAGCATTTA.

This chain connects TRBV12-3 or TRBV12-4 to TRBJ1-1; D not certain. The CDR3 is made up of 13 amino acids. V was shortened by 8 bases and J by 0 bases, with 10 bases between the two germline ends. Here the CDR3 DNA reads TGTGCCAGCGGGCGCAGCCTGAACACTGAAGCTTTCTTT. It yields the protein CASGRSLNTEAFF.

The V gene is TRBV7-2, the J gene TRBJ1-6; TRBD1 matches at 7 bases. There are 13 residues in the CDR3. The germline V gene has CDR1 SGHTA and CDR2 FQGNSA. V lost 5 bases, J lost 10 bases, and 5 bases stayed unmatched. The DNA of the CDR3 is TGTGCCAGCAGCCGACAGGGCCGATCACCCCTCCACTTT. This gives the protein CASSRQGRSPLHF. Full variable domain (rest looked up from reference TRBV7-2 and TRBJ1-6): GAGVSQSPSNKVTEKGKDVELRCDPISGHTALYWYRQSLGQGLEFLIYFQGNSAPDKSGLPSDRFSAERTGGSVSTLTIQRTQQEDSAVYLCASSRQGRSPLHFGNGTRLTVT.

The V and J genes are TRBV5-4 and TRBJ1-1; the D is unclear. There are 14 residues in the CDR3. The germline CDR1 and CDR2 sequences are SGHNT and YYREEE (reference sequence). The germline V and J ends were trimmed by 7 bases and 3 bases, with 16 bases remaining between them. The CDR3 DNA is TGTGCCAGCCTCGCGATGGGCAGATACACTGAAGCTTTCTTT. It translates to CASLAMGRYTEAFF. The entire variable domain, with the rest obtained from reference TRBV5-4 and TRBJ1-1, is as follows: ETGVTQSPTHLIKTRGQQVTLRCSSQSGHNTVSWYQQALGQGPQFIFQYYREEENGRGNFPPRFSGLQFPNYSSELNVNALELDDSALYLCASLAMGRYTEAFFGQGTRLTVV.

The J gene is TRBJ1-3, the V gene TRBV7-2; D perhaps matches TRBD1 (5 bases). The germline CDR1 and CDR2 sequences are SGHTA and FQGNSA. This CDR3 contains 16 residues. V dropped 5 bases and J dropped 1 base, with 15 bases sitting between them. The CDR3 nucleotides are TGTGCCAGCAGCCAAGACTACGGGGCATCTGGAAACACCATATATTTT. Translation: CASSQDYGASGNTIYF.

On this clonotype: A read error is possible here, since a much larger clone lies one base away. This chain links TRBV20-1 with TRBJ1-1, with D perhaps TRBD1 (6 bases). Per germline, CDR1 DFQATT and CDR2 SNEGSKA (reference sequence). The CDR3 runs 11 residues. This CDR3 reads CSTQGNTGAFF. Written as DNA, the CDR3 is TGCAGTACGCAGGGGAACACTGGAGCTTTCTTT.

This clonotype was counted many times. The V call is TRBV7-2, the J call TRBJ2-5; D call uncertain. The CDR3 consists of 12 residues. V lost 3 bases, J lost 4 bases, and 6 bases lay in between. The germline V gene encodes CDR1 SGHTA and CDR2 FQGNSA. The CDR3 DNA sequence: TGTGCCAGCAGCTTGAACTTAGAGACCCAGTACTTC. Amino acid sequence: CASSLNLETQYF.

This clonotype has a count of ten or more. The CDR3 spells CASSRDVNTGELFF. CDR3 sequence (DNA): TGTGCCAGCAGCCGGGACGTTAACACCGGGGAGCTGTTTTTT. This chain uses TRBV3-1 with TRBJ2-2; D possibly matches TRBD1 or TRBD2 (5 bases each). The CDR3 runs to 14 residues. CDR1 is LGHDT, CDR2 YNNKEL, per germline (reference sequence). Deletions cut 4 bases from V and 2 bases from J, with 8 bases between.

This clonotype was observed a handful of times. The chain is built from TRBV7-2 and TRBJ2-5; D unclear. V lost 2 bases, J lost 1 base, and 17 bases lay in between. This CDR3 has 17 residues. CDR1 is SGHTA and CDR2 is FQGNSA in the germline V gene. The CDR3, as DNA: TGTGCCAGCAGCTTATTACCGATATCGTATCCCCAAGAGACCCAGTACTTC. It yields the protein CASSLLPISYPQETQYF.

This chain connects TRBV7-9 to TRBJ1-6, with no clear D. Germline V gene sequence: CDR1 SEHNR, CDR2 FQNEAQ (reference sequence). Trimming stripped 3 bases from V and 9 bases from J, with 9 bases between. This CDR3 has 13 amino acids. The CDR3 DNA is TGTGCCAGCAGCTTGAATGGGGTTTCACCCCTCCACTTT. Translated: CASSLNGVSPLHF.

The genes are TRBV6-6 and TRBJ2-5, with D unresolved. Germline assignment: CDR1 MNHNY and CDR2 SVGAGI (reference sequence). The CDR3 contains 15 residues. Trimming pared 0 bases from V and 3 bases from J, leaving 11 bases between. In DNA, the CDR3 is TGTGCCAGCAGTTACTCGCCCGGACCTAAAGAGACCCAGTACTTC. The encoded protein is CASSYSPGPKETQYF.

The rearrangement uses TRBV7-2 and TRBJ1-2; D not resolved. The CDR3 covers 13 residues. Germline-derived CDR1 and CDR2 are SGHTA and FQGNSA. V lost 5 bases and J 3 bases, leaving 10 bases between the germline ends. The CDR3 nucleotides are TGTGCCAGCAGCGCGAGGGTCGACTATGGCTACACCTTC. Translation gives CASSARVDYGYTF.

This clonotype was detected ten times or more. This chain links TRBV13 with TRBJ1-1; D is ambiguous. Trimming stripped 2 bases from V and 6 bases from J, with 10 bases between. Germline assignment: CDR1 PRHDT and CDR2 FYEKMQ (reference sequence). CDR3 size: 13 residues. The CDR3 spells CASSLRQAAEAFF. Written as DNA, the CDR3 is TGTGCCAGCAGCTTAAGGCAGGCGGCTGAAGCTTTCTTT.

The V and J genes are TRBV12-3 or TRBV12-4 and TRBJ1-1; possible D gene TRBD1, 5 bases. The V end lost 5 bases, the J end lost 6 bases, and 16 bases lay between the germline ends. The CDR3 totals 14 residues. The CDR3 coding sequence is TGTGCCAGCAGTACACGGGACGGGATTTCTGAAGCTTTCTTT. Translation: CASSTRDGISEAFF.

This clonotype came up once. CDR3 loop: CASSLTSGTGNTGELFF. CDR3 in DNA: TGTGCCAGCAGCTTAACATCTGGGACAGGGAACACCGGGGAGCTGTTTTTT. The chain employs TRBV7-3 and TRBJ2-2; 8 bases are a match to TRBD1. The CDR3 runs to 17 residues. J lost 1 base, V lost 0 bases, and 4 bases had no gene match. Germline V gene data show CDR1 as SGHTA and CDR2 as FQGTGA.

With respect to this clonotype: This clone may be a read error of a much larger clone one base away. The rearrangement joins TRBV7-2 to TRBJ1-5; the D gene is possibly TRBD1 (5 bases). CDR3 length: 15 amino acids. Germline loops: CDR1 SGHTA, CDR2 FQGNSA. The CDR3 coding sequence is TGTGCCAACAGCTCAGGGTCGTCGAGCAATCAGCCCCAGCATTTT. Its translation: CANSSGSSSNQPQHF.

CDR3 bases: TGTGCCATCAGCGACAGCCTCTCTGGAAAACTGTTTTTT. Its protein product is CAISDSLSGKLFF. The chain combines TRBV10-3 with TRBJ1-4, with D maybe TRBD1 (5 bases). The CDR3 is 13 amino acids. The V end was cut by 6 bases, the J end by 10 bases, with 15 bases between. The germline CDR1 and CDR2 sequences are ENHRY and SYGVKD.

This clonotype was seen ten or more times. The rearrangement joins TRBV7-9 to TRBJ1-4, with 7 bases identical to TRBD1. The length of the CDR3 is 13 residues. Germline assignment: CDR1 SEHNR and CDR2 FQNEAQ (reference sequence). The trim removed 5 bases at V and 8 bases at J, leaving 5 bases unmatched. Here the CDR3 DNA reads TGTGCCAGCAGCCATGGACAGGTCGAAAAACTGTTTTTT. It specifies CASSHGQVEKLFF.

V is TRBV4-1 and J is TRBJ1-2, with 10 bases identical to TRBD1. The V and J ends lost 4 bases and 9 bases, in that order; junction bases with no gene match: 8. This CDR3 has 14 amino acids. Germline loops: CDR1 MGHRA, CDR2 YSYEKL. CDR3 sequence: CASSRMGQGFRYTF. CDR3 bases: TGCGCCAGCAGCCGTATGGGACAGGGGTTTCGCTACACCTTC.

V and J are TRBV3-1 and TRBJ1-5; D ambiguous. Trimming left V 2 bases short and J 4 bases short, with 3 bases between. CDR3 length: 12 amino acids. Looked up from germline, CDR1 is LGHDT and CDR2 is YNNKEL (reference sequence). The CDR3 DNA reads as TGTGCCAGCAGCCAATTAAATCAGCCCCAGCATTTT. Encoded protein: CASSQLNQPQHF.

This clonotype was detected many times. J is TRBJ2-7 and V is TRBV19; 9 positions match TRBD1. The CDR3 consists of 15 residues. Germline values: CDR1 LNHDA, CDR2 SQIVND (reference sequence). The V gene end was trimmed by 3 bases and the J gene end by 5 bases; junction bases not matched to a gene: 8. CDR3 amino acids: CASSMPGTGRDEQYF. CDR3 in DNA: TGTGCCAGTAGTATGCCAGGGACAGGGAGGGACGAGCAGTACTTC.

This clonotype has at least ten counts. The rearrangement joins TRBV6-6 to TRBJ1-1; TRBD1 agrees at 9 bases. The trim removed 6 bases at V and 10 bases at J, leaving 9 bases unmatched. The CDR3 is 13 residues long. CDR1 is MNHNY, CDR2 SVGAGI, per germline (reference sequence). The chain's CDR3 is CASSSGTGIRAFF. The CDR3 DNA follows: TGTGCCAGCAGCTCCGGGACAGGGATAAGAGCTTTCTTT.

The CDR3: CASSFGGANEAFF. The CDR3 DNA is TGTGCCAGCAGCTTCGGCGGGGCTAATGAAGCTTTCTTT. This chain connects TRBV7-9 to TRBJ1-1; D might be TRBD1 (5 bases). Trimming took 3 bases from V and 7 from J, leaving 12 bases between them. Germline loops: CDR1 SEHNR, CDR2 FQNEAQ (reference sequence). CDR3 length equals 13 residues.

The chain has TRBV2 and TRBJ2-7; D is unclear. The CDR3 sequence is 12 residues long. Germline-derived CDR1 and CDR2 are SNHLY and FYNNEI. V was cut by 6 bases and J by 6 bases, with 12 bases left in between. The CDR3 sequence is CASSQALSEQYF. As DNA, the CDR3 is TGTGCCAGCAGCCAAGCCCTCAGCGAGCAGTACTTC.